This TCR beta chain was identified during a study of neurological immune-mediated disorders. MiXCR was run by TCRdb on the 5' RACE reads, yielding one entry per CDR3 protein. Here the sample spans about 120,000 distinct CDR3 sequences, more than 2.5% being singletons. The CDR3 totals 15 residues. Per germline, CDR1 SGHVS and CDR2 FNYEAQ. The V end was cut by 0 bases, the J end by 3 bases, with 10 bases between. This clonotype was observed many times. The antigen is not known. Findings and limits, study-wide: The greatest TCR clonal expansion occurred in HTLV-1-associated myelopathy and the least in multiple sclerosis, which fell below healthy controls.

This chain connects TRBV7-6 to TRBJ2-3; D possibly corresponds to TRBD2 (5 bases). The clonotype comes from a woman between 25 and 40 years old with multiple sclerosis. The sample taken for sequencing was PBMCs. The CDR3 bases are TGTGCCAGCAGCTTAGCGGGAGCCTGGACAGATACGCAGTATTTT. Amino acid sequence: CASSLAGAWTDTQYF. The full variable domain, completed using reference TRBV7-6 and TRBJ2-3, is GAGVSQSPRYKVTKRGQDVALRCDPISGHVSLYWYRQALGQGPEFLTYFNYEAQQDKSGLPNDRFSAERPEGSISTLTIQRTEQRDSAMYRCASSLAGAWTDTQYFGPGTRLTVL.